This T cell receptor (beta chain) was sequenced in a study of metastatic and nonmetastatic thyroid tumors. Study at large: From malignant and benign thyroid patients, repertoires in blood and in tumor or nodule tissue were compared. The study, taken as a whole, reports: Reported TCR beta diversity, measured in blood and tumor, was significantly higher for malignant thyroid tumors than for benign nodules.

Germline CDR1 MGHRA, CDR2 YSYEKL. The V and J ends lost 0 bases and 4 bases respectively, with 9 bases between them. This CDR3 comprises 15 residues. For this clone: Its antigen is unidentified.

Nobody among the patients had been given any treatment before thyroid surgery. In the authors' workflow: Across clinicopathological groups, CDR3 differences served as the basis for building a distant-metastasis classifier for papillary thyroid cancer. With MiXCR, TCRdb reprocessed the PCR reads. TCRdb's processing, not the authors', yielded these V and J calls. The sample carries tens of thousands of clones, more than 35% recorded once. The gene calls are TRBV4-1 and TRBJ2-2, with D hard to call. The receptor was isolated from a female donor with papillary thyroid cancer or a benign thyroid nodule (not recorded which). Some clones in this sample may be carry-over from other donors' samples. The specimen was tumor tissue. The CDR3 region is CASSQDLASTGELFF. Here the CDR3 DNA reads TGCGCCAGCAGCCAAGATCTGGCAAGCACCGGGGAGCTGTTTTTT.